The present entry profiles one T cell receptor (beta chain) with its context. As to treatment: oral pan-JAK inhibitor, 5-10 mg twice daily. This specimen comes from a study of CD8+ T cells in alopecia areata. Study context: Treated individuals took tofacitinib by mouth, 5 to 10 mg twice daily.

Extraction and reverse transcription of RNA yielded cDNA as the sequencing template. Generated by immunoSEQ multiplex PCR, the TCRdb table keeps only in-frame clones and is missing some. The sample carries under 150,000 clones, around 56% recorded once. CDR3 length: 16 residues. The germline V gene encodes CDR1 SGHRS and CDR2 YFSETQ. J lost 4 bases, V lost 4 bases, and 13 bases had no gene match. This clonotype was obtained from a human donor with alopecia areata. This sequence joins TRBV5-1 and TRBJ1-2; 7 bases match TRBD1. The sample here was CD4+ T cells sorted from blood, taken at week 4, from a patient treated with tofacitinib. Written as DNA, the CDR3 is TGCGCCAGCAGCCTGGGACAGATCGATACGGTCTATGGCTACACCTTC. Translation: CASSLGQIDTVYGYTF. The full variable domain, its missing parts supplied by reference TRBV5-1 and TRBJ1-2, is KAGVTQTPRYLIKTRGQQVTLSCSPISGHRSVSWYQQTPGQGLQFLFEYFSETQRNKGNFPGRFSGRQFSNSRSEMNVSTLELGDSALYLCASSLGQIDTVYGYTFGSGTRLTVV.